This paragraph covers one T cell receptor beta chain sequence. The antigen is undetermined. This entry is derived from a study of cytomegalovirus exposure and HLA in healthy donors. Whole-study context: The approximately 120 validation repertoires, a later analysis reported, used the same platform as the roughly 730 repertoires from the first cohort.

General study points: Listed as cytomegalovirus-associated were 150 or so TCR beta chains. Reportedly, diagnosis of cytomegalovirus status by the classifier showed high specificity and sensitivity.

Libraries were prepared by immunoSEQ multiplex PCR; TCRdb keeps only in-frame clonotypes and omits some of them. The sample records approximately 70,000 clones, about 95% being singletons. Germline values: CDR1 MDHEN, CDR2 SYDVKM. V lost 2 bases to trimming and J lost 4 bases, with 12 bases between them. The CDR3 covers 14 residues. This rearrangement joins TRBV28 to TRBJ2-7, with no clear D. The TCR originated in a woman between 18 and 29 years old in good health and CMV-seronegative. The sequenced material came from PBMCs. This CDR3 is CASSLLPQKYEQYF. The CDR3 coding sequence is TGTGCCAGCAGTTTACTCCCACAGAAGTACGAGCAGTACTTC.